This T cell receptor beta chain was found in a study of OX40 agonist ivuxolimab in advanced cancers. About the full investigation: Ivuxolimab was a fully human IgG2 agonistic monoclonal antibody targeting the costimulatory receptor OX40 (CD134). Among the roughly 52 dose-escalation patients, about 19 had hepatocellular carcinoma, roughly 15 melanoma, 9 renal cell carcinoma and 9 head and neck cancer. The dose-escalation cohort was over 70% male with a mean age of around 62 years, ranging from roughly 20 to 80. Prior anti-PD-1, anti-PD-L1 or anti-CTLA-4 therapy was permitted, and 30% to 45% of dose-escalation patients had received checkpoint inhibitors. Intravenous ivuxolimab was administered to patients every 2 weeks at six dose levels: 0.01, 0.1, 0.3, 1.5, 3 and 10 mg/kg. The paper covers the monotherapy dose-escalation part of the phase I ivuxolimab trial, which included N ≈ 54 patients. Partial responses were achieved by three dose-escalation patients, of whom one had hepatocellular carcinoma and two had cutaneous melanoma. The point of sequencing TCRbeta in the periphery was to test whether ivuxolimab changed TCR sequence diversity and drove clonal T-cell expansion.

The count of this clone is one. Its antigen is still unknown. Base qualities are not recorded, but no much larger clone differs from it by a single base. Study-wide conclusions, independent of this receptor: Antigen specificity was not determined for the clonally expanded peripheral T cells. Low levels of normalized T-cell clonal expansion were also seen in some patients who did not respond. In partial responders in the 0.1-3.0 mg/kg groups, normalized peripheral clonal expansion was found to be among the lowest, especially among CD8+ T cells. Clonal expansion of both CD4+ and CD8+ blood T cells was observed from baseline to week 6 at doses 0.1 to 3.0 mg/kg. After ivuxolimab, CD8+ T cells had more expanded clones than CD4+ T cells on average.

The trial excluded patients who had a history of autoimmune disease or who were on systemic immunosuppression. Peripheral blood for TCR sequencing was drawn from every dose cohort at baseline, at cycle 4 day 1 and at cycle 7 day 1. The samples were taken from a phase I, first-in-human, multicenter, open-label dose-escalation trial of ivuxolimab. Adults with locally advanced or metastatic melanoma, renal cell carcinoma, hepatocellular carcinoma or head and neck squamous cell carcinoma were enrolled in the trial. Before TCR sequencing, CD4+ T cells and CD8+ T cells were sorted from peripheral blood as separate populations. Genomic DNA was extracted from sorted cells for sequencing of the TCRbeta CDR3 region. The immunoSEQ Assay was used to sequence the TCRbeta CDR3 regions. Drawn from immuneACCESS, this table holds only the in-frame rearrangements with V and J called that TCRdb kept. Clones are partly lost; checked studies trace under half to an unresolved V gene and leave the rest unexplained. For this sample the table gives about 54,000 clones, of which just under 85% were detected only once. 0.95% to 1.5% of the sample goes to the ten largest clones.

Looking up the germline V gene (reference sequence) yields CDR1 PRHDT and CDR2 FYEKMQ. Measured from the cysteine to the phenylalanine, the CDR3 is 15 residues long. This entry keeps only the CDR3 DNA: 45 bases, framed from base 1. For this chain, trimming is 2 bases at the V end and 6 bases at the J end, and the number of junction bases without a gene match is 6. This sequence uses TRBV13 and TRBJ2-7; 11 bases in the middle match TRBD1. This receptor was obtained from an adult with an advanced solid tumor such as melanoma, head and neck, liver or kidney cancer. This specimen consisted of CD4+ or CD8+ T cells sorted from blood, obtained in a trial of the OX40 agonist ivuxolimab. The CDR3 region reads CASSLNGQGASEQYF. The sequence in DNA is TGTGCCAGCAGCTTAAACGGACAGGGGGCGAGCGAGCAGTACTTC.